This T cell receptor beta chain was retrieved from a study of T cell changes during pregnancy in multiple sclerosis. Some clones are missing from TCRdb's copy, which holds only in-frame ones; the method was immunoSEQ multiplex PCR. The sample lists over 90,000 clones, about 90% occurring once. The receptor comes from a female donor with multiple sclerosis, enrolled in a pregnancy study. The sample in question was peripheral blood, obtained after pregnancy.

This CDR3 is CATSDRTGMADTQYF. The DNA of the CDR3 is TGTGCCACCAGCGACCGGACAGGGATGGCAGATACGCAGTATTTT. The chain combines TRBV15 with TRBJ2-3; 8 bases agree with TRBD1. This CDR3 comprises 15 residues. Germline V gene data show CDR1 as LNHNV and CDR2 as YYDKDF (reference sequence). V was pared by 5 bases and J by 4 bases, with 8 bases of the junction left unmatched.